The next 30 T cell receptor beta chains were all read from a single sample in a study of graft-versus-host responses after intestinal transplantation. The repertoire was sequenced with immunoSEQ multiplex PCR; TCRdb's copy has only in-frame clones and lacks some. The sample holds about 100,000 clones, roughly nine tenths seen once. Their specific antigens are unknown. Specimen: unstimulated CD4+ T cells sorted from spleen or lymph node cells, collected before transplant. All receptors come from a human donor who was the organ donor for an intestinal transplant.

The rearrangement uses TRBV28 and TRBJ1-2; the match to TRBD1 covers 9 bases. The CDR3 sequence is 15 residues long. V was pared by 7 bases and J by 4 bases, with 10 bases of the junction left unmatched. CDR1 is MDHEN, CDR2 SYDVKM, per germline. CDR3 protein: CASTLGGQGAYGYTF. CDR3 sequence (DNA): TGTGCCAGCACCCTGGGGGGACAGGGAGCCTATGGCTACACCTTC.

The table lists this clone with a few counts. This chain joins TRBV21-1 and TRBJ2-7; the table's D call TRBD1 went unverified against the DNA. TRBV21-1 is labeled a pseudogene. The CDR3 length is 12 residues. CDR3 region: CASRDNSYEQYF. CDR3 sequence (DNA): TGTGCCAGCAGGGACAACTCCTACGAGCAGTACTTC.

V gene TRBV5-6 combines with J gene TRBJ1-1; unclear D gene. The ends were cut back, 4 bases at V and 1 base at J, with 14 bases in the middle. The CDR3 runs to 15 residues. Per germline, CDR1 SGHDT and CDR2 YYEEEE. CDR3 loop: CASSLPQYRNTEAFF. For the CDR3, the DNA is TGTGCCAGCAGCCTACCCCAATACAGGAACACTGAAGCTTTCTTT.

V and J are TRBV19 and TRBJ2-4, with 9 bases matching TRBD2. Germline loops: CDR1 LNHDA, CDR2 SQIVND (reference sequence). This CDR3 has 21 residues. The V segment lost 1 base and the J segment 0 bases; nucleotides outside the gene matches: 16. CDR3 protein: CASSIVPGASGVPVAKNIQYF. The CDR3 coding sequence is TGTGCCAGTAGTATAGTACCCGGGGCTAGCGGGGTCCCCGTAGCCAAAAACATTCAGTACTTC.

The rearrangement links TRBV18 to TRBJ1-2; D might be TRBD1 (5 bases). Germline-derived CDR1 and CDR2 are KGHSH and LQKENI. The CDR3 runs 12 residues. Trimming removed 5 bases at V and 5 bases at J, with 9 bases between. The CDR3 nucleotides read TGTGCCAGCTCATCGGAGGGGTATGGCTACACCTTC. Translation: CASSSEGYGYTF. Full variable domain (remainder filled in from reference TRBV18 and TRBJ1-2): NAGVMQNPRHLVRRRGQEARLRCSPMKGHSHVYWYRQLPEEGLKFMVYLQKENIIDESGMPKERFSAEFPKEGPSILRIQQVVRGDSAAYFCASSSEGYGYTFGSGTRLTVV.

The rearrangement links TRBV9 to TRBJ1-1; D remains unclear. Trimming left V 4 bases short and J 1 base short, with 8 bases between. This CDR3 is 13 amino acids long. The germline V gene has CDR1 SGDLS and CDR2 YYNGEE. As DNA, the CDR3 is TGTGCCAGCAGCACCGCCAGGAACACTGAAGCTTTCTTT. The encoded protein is CASSTARNTEAFF. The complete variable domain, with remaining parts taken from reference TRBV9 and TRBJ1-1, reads DSGVTQTPKHLITATGQRVTLRCSPRSGDLSVYWYQQSLDQGLQFLIQYYNGEERAKGNILERFSAQQFPDLHSELNLSSLELGDSALYFCASSTARNTEAFFGQGTRLTVV.

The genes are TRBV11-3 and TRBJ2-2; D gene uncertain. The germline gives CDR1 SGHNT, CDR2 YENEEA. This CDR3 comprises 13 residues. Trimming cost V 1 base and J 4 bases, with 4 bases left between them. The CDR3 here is CASSLGGTGELFF. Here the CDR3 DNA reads TGTGCCAGCAGCTTAGGGGGCACCGGGGAGCTGTTTTTT.

The CDR3 region is CASSQDRGEKLFF. The CDR3 DNA sequence: TGTGCCAGCAGCCAGGACAGGGGTGAAAAACTGTTTTTT. The chain combines TRBV5-6 with TRBJ1-4, with TRBD1 matching over 9 bases. J gave up 7 bases and V 4 bases, and 2 bases lay outside the gene matches. Germline CDR1 reads SGHDT; CDR2 reads YYEEEE. The length of the CDR3 is 13 residues.

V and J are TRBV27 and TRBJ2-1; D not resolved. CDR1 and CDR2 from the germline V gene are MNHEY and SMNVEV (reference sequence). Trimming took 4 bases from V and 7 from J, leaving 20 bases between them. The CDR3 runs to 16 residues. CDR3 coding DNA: TGTGCCAGCAGTTCGCGGACCAGTCCCCCTAGGAATGAGCAGTTCTTC. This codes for CASSSRTSPPRNEQFF.

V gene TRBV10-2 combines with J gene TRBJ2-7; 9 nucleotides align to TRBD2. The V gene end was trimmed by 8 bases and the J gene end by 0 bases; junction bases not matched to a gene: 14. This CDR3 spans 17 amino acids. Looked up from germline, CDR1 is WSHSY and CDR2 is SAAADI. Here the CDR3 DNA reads TGCGCCAGCCTTGAGGTAGCGGGGGCCCGAAGCTCCTACGAGCAGTACTTC. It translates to CASLEVAGARSSYEQYF.

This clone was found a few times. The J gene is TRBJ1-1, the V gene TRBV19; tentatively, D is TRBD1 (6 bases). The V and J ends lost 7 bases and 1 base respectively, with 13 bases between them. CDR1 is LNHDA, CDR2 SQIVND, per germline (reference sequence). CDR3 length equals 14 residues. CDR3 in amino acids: CASKVGGSNTEAFF. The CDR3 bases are TGTGCCAGTAAGGTTGGGGGCTCGAACACTGAAGCTTTCTTT.

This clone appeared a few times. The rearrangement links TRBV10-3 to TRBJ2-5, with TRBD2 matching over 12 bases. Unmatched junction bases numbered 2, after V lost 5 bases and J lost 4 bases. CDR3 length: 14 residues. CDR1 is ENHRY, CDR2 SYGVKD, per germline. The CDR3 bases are TGTGCCATCAGTCTAGCGGGGGGGCCAGAGACCCAGTACTTC. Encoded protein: CAISLAGGPETQYF.

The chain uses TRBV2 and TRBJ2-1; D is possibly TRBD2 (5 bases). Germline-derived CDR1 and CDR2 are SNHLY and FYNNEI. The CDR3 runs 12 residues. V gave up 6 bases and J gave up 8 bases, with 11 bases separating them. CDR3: CASRRGWDEQFF. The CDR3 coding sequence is TGTGCCAGCAGACGGGGATGGGATGAGCAGTTCTTC.

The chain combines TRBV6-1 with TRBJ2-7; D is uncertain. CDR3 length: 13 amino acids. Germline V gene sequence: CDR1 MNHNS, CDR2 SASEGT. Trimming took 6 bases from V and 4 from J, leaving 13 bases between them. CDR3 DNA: TGTGCCAGCAGCATACCGGCCGGGTACGAGCAGTACTTC. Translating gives CASSIPAGYEQYF.

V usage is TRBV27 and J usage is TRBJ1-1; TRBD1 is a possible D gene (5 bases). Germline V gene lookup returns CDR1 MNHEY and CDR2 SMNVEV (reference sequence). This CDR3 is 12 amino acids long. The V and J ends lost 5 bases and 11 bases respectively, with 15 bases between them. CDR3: CASSIGTGTAFF. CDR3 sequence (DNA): TGTGCCAGCAGTATTGGGACGGGAACGGCTTTCTTT.

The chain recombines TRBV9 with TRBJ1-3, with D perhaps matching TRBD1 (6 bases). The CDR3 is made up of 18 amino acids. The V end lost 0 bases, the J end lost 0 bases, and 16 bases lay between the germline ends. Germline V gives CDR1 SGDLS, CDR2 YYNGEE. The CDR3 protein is CASSVDPTGRRSGNTIYF. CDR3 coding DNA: TGTGCCAGCAGCGTAGACCCGACAGGAAGACGCTCTGGAAACACCATATATTTT.

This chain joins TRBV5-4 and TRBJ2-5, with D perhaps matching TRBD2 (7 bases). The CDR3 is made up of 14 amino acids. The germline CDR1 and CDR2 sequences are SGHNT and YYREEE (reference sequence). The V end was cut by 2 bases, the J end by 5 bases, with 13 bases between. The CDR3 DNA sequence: TGTGCCAGCAGCTTAGGGGGGGGCGGGGAGACCCAGTACTTC. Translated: CASSLGGGGETQYF.

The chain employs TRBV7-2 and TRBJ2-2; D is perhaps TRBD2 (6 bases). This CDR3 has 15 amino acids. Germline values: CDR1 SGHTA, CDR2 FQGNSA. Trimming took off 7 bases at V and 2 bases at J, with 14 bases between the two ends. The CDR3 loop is CASTTRDSNTGELFF. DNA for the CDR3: TGTGCCAGCACCACCCGGGACTCCAACACCGGGGAGCTGTTTTTT.

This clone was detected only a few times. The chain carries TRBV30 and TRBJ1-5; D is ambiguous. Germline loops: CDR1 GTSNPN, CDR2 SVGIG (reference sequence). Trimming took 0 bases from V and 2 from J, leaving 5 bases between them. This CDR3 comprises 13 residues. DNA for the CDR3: TGTGCCTGGAGTGTAACTCGCAATCAGCCCCAGCATTTT. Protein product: CAWSVTRNQPQHF.

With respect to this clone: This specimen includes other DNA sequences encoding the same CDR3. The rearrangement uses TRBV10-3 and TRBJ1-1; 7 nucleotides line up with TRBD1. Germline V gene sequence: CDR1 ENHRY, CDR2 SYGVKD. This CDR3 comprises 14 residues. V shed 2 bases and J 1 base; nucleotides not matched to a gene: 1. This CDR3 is CAISERTGNTEAFF. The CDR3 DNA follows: TGTGCCATCAGTGAGAGGACAGGGAACACTGAAGCTTTCTTT.

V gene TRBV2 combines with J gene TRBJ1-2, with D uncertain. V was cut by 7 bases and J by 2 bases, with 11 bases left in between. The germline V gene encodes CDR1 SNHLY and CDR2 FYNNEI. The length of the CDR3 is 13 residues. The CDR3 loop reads CASTAQENYGYTF. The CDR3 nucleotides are TGTGCCAGCACCGCCCAGGAAAACTATGGCTACACCTTC. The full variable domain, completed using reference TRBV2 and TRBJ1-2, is EPEVTQTPSHQVTQMGQEVILRCVPISNHLYFYWYRQILGQKVEFLVSFYNNEISEKSEIFDDQFSVERPDGSNFTLKIRSTKLEDSAMYFCASTAQENYGYTFGSGTRLTVV.

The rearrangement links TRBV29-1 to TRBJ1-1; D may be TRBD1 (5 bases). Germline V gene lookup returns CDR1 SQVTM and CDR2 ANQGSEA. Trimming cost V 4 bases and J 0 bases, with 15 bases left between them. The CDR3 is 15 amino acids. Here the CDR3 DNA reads TGCAGCGTTGTAGGGGTCGAGGTCGTGAACACTGAAGCTTTCTTT. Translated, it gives CSVVGVEVVNTEAFF.

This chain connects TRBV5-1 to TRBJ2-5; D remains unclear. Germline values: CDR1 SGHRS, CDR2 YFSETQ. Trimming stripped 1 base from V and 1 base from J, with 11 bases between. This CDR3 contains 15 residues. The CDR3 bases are TGCGCCAGCAGCTTGCAAGGGCAGATCCAAGAGACCCAGTACTTC. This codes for CASSLQGQIQETQYF.

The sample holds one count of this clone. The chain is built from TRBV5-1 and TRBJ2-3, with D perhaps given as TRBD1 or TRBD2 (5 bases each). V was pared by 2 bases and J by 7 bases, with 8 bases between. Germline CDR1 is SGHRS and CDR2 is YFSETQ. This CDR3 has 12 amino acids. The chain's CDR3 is CASSFEGYTQYF. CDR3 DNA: TGCGCCAGCAGCTTCGAGGGGTATACGCAGTATTTT.

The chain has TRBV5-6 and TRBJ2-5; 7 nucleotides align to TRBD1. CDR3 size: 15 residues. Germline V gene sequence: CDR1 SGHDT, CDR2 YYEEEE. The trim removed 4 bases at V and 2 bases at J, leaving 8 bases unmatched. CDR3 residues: CASSLGQAKQETQYF. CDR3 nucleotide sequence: TGTGCCAGCAGCCTCGGACAGGCCAAACAAGAGACCCAGTACTTC.

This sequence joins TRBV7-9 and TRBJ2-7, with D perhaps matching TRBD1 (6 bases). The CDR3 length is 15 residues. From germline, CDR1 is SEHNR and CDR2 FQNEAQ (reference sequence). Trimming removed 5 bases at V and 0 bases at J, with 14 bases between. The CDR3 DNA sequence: TGTGCCAGCAGCGGAACCGGGACAAACTCCTACGAGCAGTACTTC. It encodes CASSGTGTNSYEQYF.

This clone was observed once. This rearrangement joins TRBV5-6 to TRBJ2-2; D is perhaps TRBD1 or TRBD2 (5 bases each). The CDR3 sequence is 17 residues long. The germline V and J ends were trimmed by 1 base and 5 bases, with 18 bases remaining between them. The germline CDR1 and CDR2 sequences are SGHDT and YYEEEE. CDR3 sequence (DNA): TGTGCCAGCAGCTTGTACGGGGCAGGGAAGGTGACCGGGGAGCTGTTTTTT. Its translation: CASSLYGAGKVTGELFF. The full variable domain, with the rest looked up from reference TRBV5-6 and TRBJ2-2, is DAGVTQSPTHLIKTRGQQVTLRCSPKSGHDTVSWYQQALGQGPQFIFQYYEEEERQRGNFPDRFSGHQFPNYSSELNVNALLLGDSALYLCASSLYGAGKVTGELFFGEGSRLTVL.

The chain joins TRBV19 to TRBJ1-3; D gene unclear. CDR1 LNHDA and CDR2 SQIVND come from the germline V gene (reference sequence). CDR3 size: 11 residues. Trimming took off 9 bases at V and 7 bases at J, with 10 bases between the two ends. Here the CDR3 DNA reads TGTGCCAGCCGGAGCAGGAACACCATATATTTT. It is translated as CASRSRNTIYF.

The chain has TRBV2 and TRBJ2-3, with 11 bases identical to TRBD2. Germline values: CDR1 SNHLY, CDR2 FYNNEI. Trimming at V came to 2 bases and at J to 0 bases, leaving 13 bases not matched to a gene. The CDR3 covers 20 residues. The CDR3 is CASSETGTLAGGRSTDTQYF. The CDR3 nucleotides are TGTGCCAGCAGTGAAACAGGGACGCTAGCGGGGGGCCGTAGCACAGATACGCAGTATTTT.

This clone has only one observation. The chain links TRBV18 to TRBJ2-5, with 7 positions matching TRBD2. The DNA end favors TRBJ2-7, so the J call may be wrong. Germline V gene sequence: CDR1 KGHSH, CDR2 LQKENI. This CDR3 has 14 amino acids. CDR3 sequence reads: CASSTGRGTYEQYF. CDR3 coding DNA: TGTGCCAGCTCCACCGGGCGGGGGACCTACGAGCAGTACTTC.